This T cell receptor (beta chain) was recovered during a study of blood T cell repertoires in COVID-19 (dated by TCRdb to between 2020 and 2021). Describing the broader study: Samples from collaborators originated in the United States, Italy and Spain and spanned both the acute and convalescent phases of COVID-19. The prospective study material was composed of cDNA or gDNA derived from T cells, B-cell-depleted T cells, or PBMCs. Deeply sampled blood TCRbeta repertoires from subjects exposed to, actively infected with, or recovered from COVID-19 were included in the dataset. A freely available public database, intended as a resource for researchers studying the immune response to SARS-CoV-2, is where the repertoires were released. The samples were drawn from the first 160 participants of the ongoing ImmuneRACE study and from roughly 1,300 subjects provided by 6 global collaborators. A de-identified subject ID, COVID-19 status, age in years and sex were almost always included in the sample metadata. Where available, HLA class I and class II types were taken from metadata supplied by the sample provider and were not determined by assay-based typing. Summary of the overall study and its limitations: The quantity of clinical and demographic metadata differed by source and by participant and was supplied without curation.

Remarks on this clone: The specificity of this receptor is unknown. Per-base qualities were not stored, and no clone one base away is much larger.

TCRbeta CDR3 regions were amplified from genomic DNA by means of the immunoSEQ Assay, a bias-controlled multiplex PCR. The authors' analysis ran thus. Nucleated cell counts per sample were estimated from amplification of reference gene primers within the assay. To quantify the absolute abundance of each unique TCRbeta CDR3 rearrangement, sequence reads were collapsed and filtered. Productive Simpson clonality was computed per sample as the square root of Simpson's diversity index over productive rearrangements. The source is immuneACCESS, and TCRdb retained only in-frame sequences with V and J called. Part of the clones is not carried over; for the studies checked, unresolved V genes explain less than half of this, and the remainder is unexplained. Clonal size and the V and J genes are those of that table, whereas D and trimming came from the DNA. This sample comprises roughly 380,000 clones, 81% of them detected only once. The ten largest clones represent more than 1% of the sample.

Each collaborating institution followed its own protocols to collect whole blood in K2EDTA tubes. Collaborator samples were shipped for TCRbeta analysis as frozen whole blood, isolated PBMCs, or DNA extracted from either sample type. The germline V gene encodes CDR1 GTSNPN and CDR2 SVGIG (reference sequence). The cysteine opens and the phenylalanine closes a CDR3 of 17 amino acids. Of the read, only the CDR3 DNA is kept; its 51 bases are in frame from base 1. V is reduced by 3 bases and J by 9 bases, leaving a spacing of 27 bases between them. Specimen: peripheral blood. The receptor comes from a human donor with acute or convalescent COVID-19. The donor label of this sample is uncertain. Here the chain combines TRBV30 and TRBJ1-5, with TRBD1 tentatively as D gene (6 bases match). The CDR3 protein: CAWSGGGLRDKFGPQHF. At the DNA level, the sequence is TGTGCCTGGAGCGGTGGGGGTCTTAGGGACAAATTTGGGCCCCAGCATTTT.